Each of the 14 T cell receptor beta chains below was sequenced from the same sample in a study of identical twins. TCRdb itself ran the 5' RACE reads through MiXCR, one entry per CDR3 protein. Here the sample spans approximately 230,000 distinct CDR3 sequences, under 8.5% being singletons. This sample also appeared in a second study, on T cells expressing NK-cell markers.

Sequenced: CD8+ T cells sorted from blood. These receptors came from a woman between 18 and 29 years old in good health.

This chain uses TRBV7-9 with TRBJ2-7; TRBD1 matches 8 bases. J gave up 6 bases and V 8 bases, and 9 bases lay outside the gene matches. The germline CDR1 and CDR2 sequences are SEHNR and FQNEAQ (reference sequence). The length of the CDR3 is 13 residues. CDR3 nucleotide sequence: TGTGCCAGCCGTGGACAGGGTAGGGGCGAGCAGTACTTC. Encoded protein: CASRGQGRGEQYF.

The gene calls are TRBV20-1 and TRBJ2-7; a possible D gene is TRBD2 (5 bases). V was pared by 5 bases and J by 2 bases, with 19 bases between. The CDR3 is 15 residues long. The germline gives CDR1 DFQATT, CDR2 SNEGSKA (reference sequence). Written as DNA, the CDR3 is TGCAGTGCTCCCAAAGGAGGACGCCATACCTACGAGCAGTACTTC. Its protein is CSAPKGGRHTYEQYF.

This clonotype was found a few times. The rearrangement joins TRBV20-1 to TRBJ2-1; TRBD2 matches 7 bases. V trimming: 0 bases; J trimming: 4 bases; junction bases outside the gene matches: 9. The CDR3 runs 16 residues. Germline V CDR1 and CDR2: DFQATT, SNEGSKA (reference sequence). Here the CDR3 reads CSARDLISGTYNEQFF. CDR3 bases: TGCAGTGCTAGAGATCTAATCAGCGGGACGTACAATGAGCAGTTCTTC.

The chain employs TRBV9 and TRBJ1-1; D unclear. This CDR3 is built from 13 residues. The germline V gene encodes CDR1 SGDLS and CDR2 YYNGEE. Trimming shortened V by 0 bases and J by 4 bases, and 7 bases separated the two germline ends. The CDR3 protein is CASSVGDSTEAFF. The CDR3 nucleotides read TGTGCCAGCAGCGTAGGAGATAGCACTGAAGCTTTCTTT.

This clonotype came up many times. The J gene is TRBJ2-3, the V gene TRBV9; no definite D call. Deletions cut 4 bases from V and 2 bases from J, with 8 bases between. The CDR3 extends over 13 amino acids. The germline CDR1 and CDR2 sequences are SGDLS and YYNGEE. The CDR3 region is CASSPPLTDTQYF. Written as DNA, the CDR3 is TGTGCCAGCAGCCCCCCCCTCACAGATACGCAGTATTTT. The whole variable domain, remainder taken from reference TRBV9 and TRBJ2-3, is DSGVTQTPKHLITATGQRVTLRCSPRSGDLSVYWYQQSLDQGLQFLIQYYNGEERAKGNILERFSAQQFPDLHSELNLSSLELGDSALYFCASSPPLTDTQYFGPGTRLTVL.

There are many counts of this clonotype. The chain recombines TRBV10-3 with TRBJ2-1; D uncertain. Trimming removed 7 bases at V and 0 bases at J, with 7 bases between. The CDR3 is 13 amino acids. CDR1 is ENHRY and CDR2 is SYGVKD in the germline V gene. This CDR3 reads CAIMENSYNEQFF. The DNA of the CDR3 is TGTGCCATCATGGAAAACTCCTACAATGAGCAGTTCTTC.

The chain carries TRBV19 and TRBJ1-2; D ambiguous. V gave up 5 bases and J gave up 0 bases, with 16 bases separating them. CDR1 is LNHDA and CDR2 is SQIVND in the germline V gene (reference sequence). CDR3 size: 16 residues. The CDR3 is CASSPSRAGANYGYTF. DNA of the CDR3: TGTGCCAGTAGTCCCTCCCGGGCGGGAGCTAACTATGGCTACACCTTC.

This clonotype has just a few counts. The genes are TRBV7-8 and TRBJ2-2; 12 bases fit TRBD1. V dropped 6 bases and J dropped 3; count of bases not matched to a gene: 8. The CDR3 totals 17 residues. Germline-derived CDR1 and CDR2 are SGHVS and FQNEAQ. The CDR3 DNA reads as TGTGCCAGCAGTTCTCCCGGGACAGGGGGCGACACCGGGGAGCTGTTTTTT. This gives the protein CASSSPGTGGDTGELFF.

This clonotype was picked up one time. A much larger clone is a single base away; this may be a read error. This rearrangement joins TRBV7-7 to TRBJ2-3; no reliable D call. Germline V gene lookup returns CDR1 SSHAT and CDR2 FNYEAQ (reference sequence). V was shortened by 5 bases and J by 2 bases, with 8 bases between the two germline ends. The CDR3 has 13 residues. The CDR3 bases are TGTGCCAGCAGCCCGGACGTCACAGATACGCAGTATTTT. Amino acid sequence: CASSPDVTDTQYF.

In DNA, the CDR3 is TGTGCCAGCAGCTTAGAGGGAACTCTCGAGACCCAGTACTTC. Amino acid sequence: CASSLEGTLETQYF. J is TRBJ2-5 and V is TRBV7-9, with D unresolved. V was clipped by 1 base and J by 5 bases, with 11 bases between them. CDR1 SEHNR and CDR2 FQNEAQ come from the germline V gene (reference sequence). The length of the CDR3 is 14 residues.

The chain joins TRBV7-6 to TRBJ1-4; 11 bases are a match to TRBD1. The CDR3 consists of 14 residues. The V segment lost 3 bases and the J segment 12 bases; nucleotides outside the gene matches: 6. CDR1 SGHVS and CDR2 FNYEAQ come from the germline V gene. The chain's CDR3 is CASSLGQGVLELFF. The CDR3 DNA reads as TGTGCCAGCAGCTTGGGACAGGGGGTACTAGAACTGTTTTTT.

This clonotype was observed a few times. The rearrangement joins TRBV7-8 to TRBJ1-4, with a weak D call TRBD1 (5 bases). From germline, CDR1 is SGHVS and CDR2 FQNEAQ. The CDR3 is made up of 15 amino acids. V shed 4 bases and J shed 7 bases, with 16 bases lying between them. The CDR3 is CASSSGTGLGEKLFF. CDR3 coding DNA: TGTGCCAGCAGCTCGGGAACGGGACTAGGTGAAAAACTGTTTTTT. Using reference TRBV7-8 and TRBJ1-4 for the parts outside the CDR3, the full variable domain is GAGVSQSPRYKVAKRGQDVALRCDPISGHVSLFWYQQALGQGPEFLTYFQNEAQLDKSGLPSDRFFAERPEGSVSTLKIQRTQQEDSAVYLCASSSGTGLGEKLFFGSGTQLSVL.

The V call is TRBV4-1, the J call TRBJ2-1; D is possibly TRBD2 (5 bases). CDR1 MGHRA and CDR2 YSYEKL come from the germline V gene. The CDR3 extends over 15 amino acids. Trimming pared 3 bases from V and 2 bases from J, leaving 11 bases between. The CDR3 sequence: CASSQKTMPYNEQFF. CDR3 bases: TGCGCCAGCAGCCAGAAGACTATGCCCTACAATGAGCAGTTCTTC.

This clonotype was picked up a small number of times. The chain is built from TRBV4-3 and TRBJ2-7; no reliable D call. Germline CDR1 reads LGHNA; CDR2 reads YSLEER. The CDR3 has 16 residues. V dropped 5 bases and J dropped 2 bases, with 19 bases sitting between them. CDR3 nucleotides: TGCGCCAGCAGCTCGTTCGCGTGGAGCGATCCCTACGAGCAGTACTTC. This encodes CASSSFAWSDPYEQYF.